This TCR beta chain was profiled in a study of T cell responses to AZD1222 COVID-19 vaccine (dated by TCRdb to about 2021). For context, the study as a whole: A total of 240 or so trial participants underwent TCR sequencing, of whom around 210 had received two doses of AZD1222 and approximately 26 had received two doses of the MenACWY control vaccine. Enrollment into the trials was organized by age into subgroups of 18-55, 56-69 and 70-plus years, and those subgroups contained roughly 140, 27 and 60 TCR-sequenced participants, respectively.

The paper as a whole reports these results and caveats: The 56-69-year group was small, and its depth increase did not reach significance, likely because of low power. Spike-specific TCR breadth and depth rose significantly after two AZD1222 doses compared with day 0 and with MenACWY recipients. Conclusions about previously exposed vaccinees were limited because only six or seven AZD1222 recipients were SARS-CoV-2 seropositive at baseline. Reportedly, close to half of the unique spike-specific TCRs recognized epitopes lying outside the regions that are mutated in the B.1.351 and B.1.1.7 variants. Participants were mostly white British and included more females than males, and it was suggested by the authors that clonal diversity may have been underestimated. No day 14 peak-response samples were available, so repertoires were characterized only after the peak T cell response. CD4 TCRs associated with the vaccine covered the entire spike protein, and the dominant responses were in regions 160-218 and 743-854.

The CDR3 regions of human TCRbeta chains were analyzed by immunosequencing. Per the original workflow: Repertoire TCRs were checked for matches against a reference library of SARS-CoV-2-specific TCRs that had been generated using the MIRA antigen-specificity platform. Breadth was defined as the fraction of unique TCRs that were SARS-CoV-2-associated, and depth was defined as the fraction of total T cells that were SARS-CoV-2-associated. Each spike-specific TCR was assigned to its reactive spike region and to a CD4 or CD8 class using the MIRA data. Log10-transformed breadth and depth values were compared by one-way ANOVA with Sidak's multiple comparisons tests. Here the immuneACCESS table is served through TCRdb, limited to in-frame sequences with V and J called. Missing clones are a known gap in these copies; in checked studies unresolved V genes cover under half, and the rest lacks a known reason. V, J and clone size are those of that table, while D and trimming were read from the DNA. Within this sample are 85,000 to 130,000 clones, with 90% of them counted one time only. In total, the top ten clones hold approximately 8% of the sample.

Taken from cysteine to phenylalanine, the CDR3 has 17 residues. The only DNA kept is the CDR3, 51 bases in frame from the first base. The junction carries 19 bases between V and J, which are trimmed by 4 bases and 0 bases respectively. The germline V gene supplies CDR1 SQVTM and CDR2 ANQGSEA. The label giving this sample's time point can be read as: about 28 days (+/-7) after the second vaccine dose. AZD1222 recipients with second doses at about 4 weeks or about 12 weeks were pooled, because spike-specific TCR depth and breadth did not differ between schedules. Samples from vaccinated people were obtained from the UK trials COV001 and COV002, which included a single-blind randomized controlled phase 2/3 trial of AZD1222 (ChAdOx1 nCoV-19) in healthy adults. For TCRbeta chain sequencing, PBMC samples were collected from trial participants at day 0 and at day 28 after the second dose. The count of this clone is one. This receptor's antigen is unknown. Qualities for individual bases were not recorded, and no much larger clone is one base off.

The clonotype originates from an adult who received the AZD1222 COVID-19 vaccine. This specimen was peripheral blood, taken 28 days after the second AZD1222 dose. Rearrangement joined TRBV29-1 to TRBJ1-3; no D segment can be confidently identified. The CDR3 region has the sequence CSVAGLGRRSSGNTIYF. Here is the DNA: TGCAGCGTTGCGGGTCTAGGACGCAGGAGCTCTGGAAACACCATATATTTT.